This T cell receptor (beta chain) was captured in a study of control samples from healthy donors and cancer patients. The protocol was immunoSEQ multiplex PCR, while the TCRdb copy is restricted to in-frame clones and leaves out a portion. The data contain some 99,000 clones, 90% of them singletons. The receptor comes from a human donor in good health. The donor label of this sample is uncertain. The sample comprised blood.

The CDR3 coding sequence is TGCGCCAGCAGGCCCGCGACAGGGGAACAATACGAGCAGTACTTC. Residues: CASRPATGEQYEQYF. The V call is TRBV5-1, the J call TRBJ2-7, with TRBD1 matching 8 bases. Per the germline V gene, CDR1 is SGHRS and CDR2 is YFSETQ. The CDR3 has 15 residues. With V trimmed by 5 bases and J by 4 bases, 11 bases remained unmatched. The full variable domain, with the rest looked up from reference TRBV5-1 and TRBJ2-7, is KAGVTQTPRYLIKTRGQQVTLSCSPISGHRSVSWYQQTPGQGLQFLFEYFSETQRNKGNFPGRFSGRQFSNSRSEMNVSTLELGDSALYLCASRPATGEQYEQYFGPGTRLTVT.